What follows are 21 T cell receptor beta chains derived from one specimen sequenced in a study of cytomegalovirus exposure and HLA in healthy donors. Use of 60 Vbeta and 13 Jbeta primers characterized the PCR. The table came from immunoSEQ multiplex PCR; TCRdb's copy has only in-frame clones and leaves some out. The top ten clones hold about 32% of a sample with 95,000 to 150,000 clones, approximately 72% of them seen once. Sequences were obtained from PBMCs. The receptors originated from a man in his fifties or sixties in good health and CMV-seropositive.

This clone was detected a few times. The CDR3 coding sequence is TGTGCCAGCAGTTTGGGGGGCGTACAGGGGGCGCCGAGTGGCTACACCTTC. It encodes CASSLGGVQGAPSGYTF. V and J are TRBV28 and TRBJ1-2; 9 bases align to TRBD1. Germline V gives CDR1 MDHEN, CDR2 SYDVKM. With V trimmed by 3 bases and J by 7 bases, 15 bases remained unmatched. The CDR3 loop spans 17 amino acids.

The chain links TRBV5-1 to TRBJ1-1; 7 nucleotides agree with TRBD1. V shed 3 bases, J shed 0 bases, and the junction held 2 bases outside the gene matches. Germline lookup yields CDR1 SGHRS and CDR2 YFSETQ. The CDR3 has 14 residues. CDR3 protein: CASSWGQMNTEAFF. DNA for the CDR3: TGCGCCAGCAGCTGGGGACAGATGAACACTGAAGCTTTCTTT.

The chain couples TRBV28 to TRBJ2-7; D possibly corresponds to TRBD2 (6 bases). This CDR3 has 16 residues. Trimming removed 4 bases at V and 1 base at J, with 17 bases between. Germline CDR1 is MDHEN and CDR2 is SYDVKM. CDR3 nucleotides: TGTGCCAGCAGTTGGGACTTAGAGCAGGCGTCCTACGAGCAGTACTTC. It specifies CASSWDLEQASYEQYF.

V is TRBV5-1 and J is TRBJ2-2; no clear D gene. CDR1 is SGHRS and CDR2 is YFSETQ in the germline V gene. This CDR3 is built from 14 residues. The germline V and J ends were trimmed by 2 bases and 0 bases, with 5 bases remaining between them. CDR3 amino acids: CASSLITNTGELFF. Written as DNA, the CDR3 is TGCGCCAGCAGCTTAATCACGAACACCGGGGAGCTGTTTTTT.

This clone turned up a few times. This chain links TRBV19 with TRBJ2-1; 12 nucleotides agree with TRBD2. V was pared by 0 bases and J by 4 bases, with 4 bases of the junction left unmatched. Germline values: CDR1 LNHDA, CDR2 SQIVND (reference sequence). This CDR3 has 17 residues. For the CDR3, the DNA is TGTGCCAGTAGTATAGATGGCCTAGCGGGGGGGTACAATGAGCAGTTCTTC. As protein: CASSIDGLAGGYNEQFF.

This chain connects TRBV19 to TRBJ1-5, with a weak D call TRBD1 (6 bases). V was pared by 9 bases and J by 3 bases, with 9 bases between. This CDR3 has 12 amino acids. Germline V gene sequence: CDR1 LNHDA, CDR2 SQIVND (reference sequence). CDR3 loop: CASRGANQPQHF. DNA of the CDR3: TGTGCCAGCAGGGGCGCCAATCAGCCCCAGCATTTT. The complete variable domain, with remaining parts taken from reference TRBV19 and TRBJ1-5, reads DGGITQSPKYLFRKEGQNVTLSCEQNLNHDAMYWYRQDPGQGLRLIYYSQIVNDFQKGDIAEGYSVSREKKESFPLTVTSAQKNPTAFYLCASRGANQPQHFGDGTRLSIL.

This chain links TRBV5-1 with TRBJ2-5; 11 bases are shared with TRBD1. The germline V gene encodes CDR1 SGHRS and CDR2 YFSETQ. The CDR3 is 15 amino acids. V was pared by 1 base and J by 5 bases, with 4 bases of the junction left unmatched. The CDR3 here is CASSLHRDRGETQYF. The DNA for the CDR3 is TGCGCCAGCAGCTTGCACCGGGACAGGGGGGAGACCCAGTACTTC.

This clone was counted a single time. V and J are TRBV6-5 and TRBJ2-7; 8 bases align to TRBD2. The CDR3 loop spans 15 amino acids. Germline loops: CDR1 MNHEY, CDR2 SVGAGI. Germline trimming cut 6 bases from V and 0 bases from J; bases unmatched to any gene: 7. The CDR3 loop reads CASRAGLDRSYEQYF. The CDR3 coding sequence is TGTGCCAGCAGAGCGGGACTAGATCGCTCCTACGAGCAGTACTTC.

V usage is TRBV11-3 and J usage is TRBJ2-5; D is ambiguous. The J call is doubtful: the DNA matches TRBJ2-7 better. Germline assignment: CDR1 SGHNT and CDR2 YENEEA. The CDR3 runs 13 residues. CDR3 amino acids: CASSLTVSYEQYF. In DNA, the CDR3 is TGTGCCAGCAGCTTAACGGTCTCCTACGAGCAGTACTTC.

The V gene is TRBV18, the J gene TRBJ2-3; D perhaps matches TRBD2 (6 bases). The germline V gene has CDR1 KGHSH and CDR2 LQKENI. This CDR3 is built from 16 residues. The germline V and J ends were trimmed by 3 bases and 0 bases, with 13 bases remaining between them. CDR3 bases: TGTGCCAGCTCACCTATGCGGGAATTGAGCACAGATACGCAGTATTTT. It specifies CASSPMRELSTDTQYF.

The chain uses TRBV30 and TRBJ1-3; 8 bases are shared with TRBD1. Looked up from germline, CDR1 is GTSNPN and CDR2 is SVGIG (reference sequence). V was pared by 3 bases and J by 2 bases, with 6 bases of the junction left unmatched. The CDR3 length is 15 residues. In DNA, the CDR3 is TGTGCCTGGAGGGCTCAGGGGGCGGCTGGAAACACCATATATTTT. It yields the protein CAWRAQGAAGNTIYF.

A few counts support this clone. This chain joins TRBV5-1 and TRBJ2-1; the D gene is possibly TRBD1 (5 bases). Trimming cost V 3 bases and J 8 bases, with 12 bases left between them. In germline, CDR1 is SGHRS, CDR2 YFSETQ. CDR3 length equals 13 residues. The CDR3 sequence: CASSWTLGYEQFF. For the CDR3, the DNA is TGCGCCAGCAGCTGGACATTGGGCTATGAGCAGTTCTTC.

This chain connects TRBV30 to TRBJ2-4, with D maybe TRBD2 (5 bases). V was trimmed by 1 base and J by 1 base, leaving 11 bases between them. The germline gives CDR1 GTSNPN, CDR2 SVGIG (reference sequence). The CDR3 length is 15 residues. CDR3 DNA sequence: TGTGCCTGGAGTGCGGGATCGAGGGCCAAAAACATTCAGTACTTC. It encodes CAWSAGSRAKNIQYF.

The CDR3 DNA reads TGTGCCAGCAGCACCACTAGCACAGATACGCAGTATTTT. Its translation is CASSTTSTDTQYF. The genes are TRBV9 and TRBJ2-3; D uncertain. This CDR3 comprises 13 residues. Germline V CDR1 and CDR2: SGDLS, YYNGEE. Trimming shortened V by 4 bases and J by 0 bases, and 6 bases separated the two germline ends.

The rearrangement uses TRBV2 and TRBJ1-5, with TRBD1 matching 9 bases. J gave up 7 bases and V 6 bases, and 7 bases lay outside the gene matches. The V gene's germline CDR1 is SNHLY and CDR2 FYNNEI. This CDR3 spans 14 amino acids. For the CDR3, the DNA is TGTGCCAGCAGCGCTAGGACAGGGGACCAGCCCCAGCATTTT. This sequence encodes CASSARTGDQPQHF.

The chain combines TRBV15 with TRBJ2-7; D is possibly TRBD2 (6 bases). Germline CDR1 reads LNHNV; CDR2 reads YYDKDF (reference sequence). The CDR3 length is 14 residues. With 0 bases removed from V and 6 bases from J, the gap between germline ends came to 12 bases. The CDR3 DNA follows: TGTGCCACCAGCAGAGAGGGGGGTTCTCTCGAGCAGTACTTC. Translated, it gives CATSREGGSLEQYF.

The V call is TRBV23-1, the J call TRBJ1-6, with D perhaps TRBD1 (5 bases). TRBV23-1 is an open reading frame, and its role is uncertain. This CDR3 comprises 15 residues. Between the trimmed V and J ends, which lost 0 bases and 6 bases, there was a span of 9 bases. The CDR3 nucleotides are TGCGCCAGCAGTCAATCAGGACAAGTTAATTCACCCCTCCACTTT. This gives the protein CASSQSGQVNSPLHF.

V is TRBV27 and J is TRBJ1-2, with TRBD1 identical over 11 bases. V dropped 4 bases and J dropped 5; count of bases not matched to a gene: 3. Germline values: CDR1 MNHEY, CDR2 SMNVEV (reference sequence). The CDR3 length is 14 residues. The CDR3 bases are TGTGCCAGCAGTTGGACAGGGGGCTTGTATGGCTACACCTTC. It translates to CASSWTGGLYGYTF.

This clone has more than one count but fewer than ten. The chain uses TRBV9 and TRBJ1-2; the match to TRBD1 covers 7 bases. Germline lookup yields CDR1 SGDLS and CDR2 YYNGEE. V gave up 4 bases and J gave up 4 bases; unmatched junction bases: 4. The CDR3 runs to 13 residues. For the CDR3, the DNA is TGTGCCAGCAGCACGGGACAGTTCTATGGCTACACCTTC. It specifies CASSTGQFYGYTF.

J is TRBJ2-5 and V is TRBV11-3, with TRBD2 as a possible D gene (5 bases). Trimming cost V 5 bases and J 1 base, with 8 bases left between them. The germline V gene has CDR1 SGHNT and CDR2 YENEEA. This CDR3 region has 13 residues. The CDR3 coding sequence is TGTGCCAGCAGCCCTAGCATCCAAGAGACCCAGTACTTC. Protein sequence: CASSPSIQETQYF.

The chain uses TRBV9 and TRBJ1-1; 7 nucleotides agree with TRBD1. Looked up from germline, CDR1 is SGDLS and CDR2 is YYNGEE. Unmatched junction bases numbered 4, after V lost 0 bases and J lost 5 bases. The CDR3 length is 14 residues. The CDR3 coding sequence is TGTGCCAGCAGCGTAGAGGGGGCGGTGACTGAAGCTTTCTTT. Translated, it gives CASSVEGAVTEAFF. Filled out from reference TRBV9 and TRBJ1-1, the complete variable domain reads DSGVTQTPKHLITATGQRVTLRCSPRSGDLSVYWYQQSLDQGLQFLIQYYNGEERAKGNILERFSAQQFPDLHSELNLSSLELGDSALYFCASSVEGAVTEAFFGQGTRLTVV.